These 15 T cell receptor beta chains were all obtained from the same sample, sequenced in a study of T cell repertoires in cytomegalovirus infection. TCRdb passed the reads through MiXCR, listing each CDR3 protein once. The data hold fewer than 1,000,000 distinct CDR3 sequences, with roughly 30% observed a single time. No antigen has been identified for these receptors. Specimen: cultured CD8+ T cells from PBMCs, collected from culture after CMV antigen stimulation. The receptors shown here come from a human donor in good health (CMV status not recorded). Some clones in this sample may be carry-over from other donors' samples.

The chain employs TRBV7-1 and TRBJ2-7; possible D gene TRBD1, 5 bases. TRBV7-1 is flagged as an ORF with uncertain function. The CDR3 is 12 residues long. Trimming removed 5 bases at V and 5 bases at J, with 10 bases between. CDR3 nucleotides: TGTGCCAGCAGCCCGGACATCGACGAGCAGTACGTC. Translation: CASSPDIDEQYV.

V gene TRBV6-5 combines with J gene TRBJ2-1; D is unclear. Germline assignment: CDR1 MNHEY and CDR2 SVGAGI. The CDR3 spans 13 residues. V was cut by 6 bases and J by 5 bases, with 11 bases left in between. CDR3 nucleotides: TGTGCCAGCAGCCCTGACGTAAACAATGAGCAGTTCTTC. Translated: CASSPDVNNEQFF.

This clonotype came up a few times. CDR3 loop: CSVEGWGDKYYEQYF. CDR3 coding DNA: TGCAGCGTTGAAGGTTGGGGGGACAAATACTACGAGCAGTACTTC. The chain carries TRBV29-1 and TRBJ2-7, with D perhaps matching TRBD1 or TRBD2 (6 bases each). V lost 1 base to trimming and J lost 3 bases, with 16 bases between them. The length of the CDR3 is 15 residues. Germline V gives CDR1 SQVTM, CDR2 ANQGSEA.

The chain links TRBV4-1 to TRBJ1-1; 7 bases align to TRBD1. The CDR3 covers 14 residues. J was trimmed by 7 bases and V by 2 bases; bases with no gene match: 7. Germline V CDR1 and CDR2: MGHRA, YSYEKL. The CDR3 bases are TGCGCCAGCAGCCAAACAGGGGAAGCCGTTGAAGCTTTCTTT. Translation gives CASSQTGEAVEAFF.

This chain links TRBV27 with TRBJ2-5; D is unresolved. The V and J ends lost 0 bases and 5 bases respectively, with 7 bases between them. The CDR3 has 13 residues. CDR1 is MNHEY and CDR2 is SMNVEV in the germline V gene (reference sequence). The CDR3 DNA reads as TGTGCCAGCAGTTTATCGCCCTCCGAGACCCAGTACTTC. This encodes CASSLSPSETQYF.

This chain joins TRBV10-3 and TRBJ2-1, with 13 bases identical to TRBD2. With 6 bases clipped from V and 5 bases from J, the junction kept 10 bases outside the gene matches. The germline gives CDR1 ENHRY, CDR2 SYGVKD. The CDR3 is made up of 17 amino acids. For the CDR3, the DNA is TGTGCCATCAGACTGGGACTAGCGGGGCGTTTGGACAATGAGCAGTTCTTC. It specifies CAIRLGLAGRLDNEQFF.

The chain is built from TRBV28 and TRBJ1-5; D ambiguous. Germline CDR1 MDHEN, CDR2 SYDVKM. The CDR3 covers 14 residues. Between the trimmed V and J ends, which lost 5 bases and 0 bases, there was a span of 8 bases. CDR3 loop: CASSAFHSNQPQHF. In DNA form, the CDR3 reads TGTGCCAGCAGTGCCTTTCATAGCAATCAGCCCCAGCATTTT.

This clonotype was counted only a few times. This chain links TRBV7-2 with TRBJ1-1; D remains unclear. The ends were cut back, 5 bases at V and 7 bases at J, with 14 bases in the middle. Germline CDR1 SGHTA, CDR2 FQGNSA. The CDR3 totals 13 residues. DNA for the CDR3: TGTGCCAGCAGCATAACATGGGGAGTTGAAGCTTTCTTT. It is translated as CASSITWGVEAFF.

This clonotype has only a few counts. The chain recombines TRBV29-1 with TRBJ2-1, with D unresolved. This CDR3 spans 12 amino acids. V gave up 0 bases and J gave up 8 bases, with 8 bases separating them. Germline CDR1 reads SQVTM; CDR2 reads ANQGSEA. CDR3 sequence reads: CSVEEGIDEQFF. The CDR3 nucleotides are TGCAGCGTTGAAGAAGGGATCGATGAGCAGTTCTTC.

This clonotype was seen a few times. The chain recombines TRBV6-2 or TRBV6-3 with TRBJ2-1; 8 bases map to TRBD2. The CDR3 extends over 15 amino acids. Germline values: CDR1 MNHEY, CDR2 SVGEGT. J gave up 5 bases and V 5 bases, and 8 bases lay outside the gene matches. CDR3 in amino acids: CASSPRGGTDNEQFF. CDR3 nucleotide sequence: TGTGCCAGCAGTCCCCGCGGGGGGACCGACAATGAGCAGTTCTTC.

This chain uses TRBV12-3 or TRBV12-4 with TRBJ2-7, with 8 bases lining up with TRBD1. This CDR3 has 13 residues. Trimming at V came to 6 bases and at J to 3 bases, leaving 4 bases not matched to a gene. CDR3 in DNA: TGTGCCAGCAGGCTGGACAGGGACTACGAGCAGTACTTC. As protein: CASRLDRDYEQYF.

This clonotype was found a few times. The genes are TRBV12-3 or TRBV12-4 and TRBJ2-3; D is uncertain. The CDR3 sequence is 13 residues long. V shed 2 bases and J shed 4 bases, with 7 bases lying between them. The CDR3 DNA sequence: TGTGCCAGCAGTTTAATCCCCTCAGATACGCAGTATTTT. It translates to CASSLIPSDTQYF.

The chain recombines TRBV27 with TRBJ2-1; D is possibly TRBD2 (6 bases). V was clipped by 10 bases and J by 5 bases, with 15 bases between them. The CDR3 contains 13 residues. Germline values: CDR1 MNHEY, CDR2 SMNVEV (reference sequence). The DNA for the CDR3 is TGTGCCACAGCCGCGGAGGGGAACAATGAGCAGTTCTTC. This gives the protein CATAAEGNNEQFF.

This clonotype has only a few counts. The chain uses TRBV7-9 and TRBJ2-5; 7 positions agree with TRBD1. Germline CDR1 reads SEHNR; CDR2 reads FQNEAQ (reference sequence). There are 14 residues in the CDR3. Unmatched junction bases numbered 8, after V lost 5 bases and J lost 5 bases. CDR3 bases: TGTGCCAGCAGCAACGACAGGGACCGGGAGACCCAGTACTTC. As protein: CASSNDRDRETQYF. Together with reference TRBV7-9 and TRBJ2-5, the CDR3 gives the full variable domain: DTGVSQNPRHKITKRGQNVTFRCDPISEHNRLYWYRQTLGQGPEFLTYFQNEAQLEKSRLLSDRFSAERPKGSFSTLEIQRTEQGDSAMYLCASSNDRDRETQYFGPGTRLLVL.

The CDR3 region is CASSFRPGRVYEQYV. The CDR3 DNA reads as TGTGCCAGCAGCTTCCGACCGGGACGTGTGTACGAGCAGTACGTC. This rearrangement joins TRBV28 to TRBJ2-7; either TRBD1 or TRBD2 may supply D (5 bases each). From germline, CDR1 is MDHEN and CDR2 SYDVKM. V was clipped by 6 bases and J by 4 bases, with 19 bases between them. This CDR3 is 15 amino acids long.